Following are 27 T cell receptor beta chains from one sample sequenced in a study of CD8+ T cells in alopecia areata. As the sequencing template, cDNA was produced by extracting RNA and reverse transcribing it. This table comes from immunoSEQ multiplex PCR, and its TCRdb copy is limited to in-frame clones, with some not included. The top ten clones hold about 1.8% of a sample with around 290,000 clones, 55% to 75% of them seen once. The sample's treatment: oral pan-JAK inhibitor, 5-10 mg twice daily. The material was CD4+ T cells sorted from blood, obtained at week 24, from a patient treated with tofacitinib. These TCRs come from a human donor with alopecia areata.

The genes are TRBV29-1 and TRBJ1-1; 7 positions agree with TRBD1. V lost 6 bases and J lost 1; bases outside the gene matches: 8. CDR1 and CDR2 from the germline V gene are SQVTM and ANQGSEA. This CDR3 spans 14 amino acids. For the CDR3, the DNA is TGCAGCGTCTCCCCTCGACAGGGGAACACTGAAGCTTTCTTT. Amino acid sequence: CSVSPRQGNTEAFF. Full variable domain (outside the CDR3, taken from reference TRBV29-1 and TRBJ1-1): SAVISQKPSRDICQRGTSLTIQCQVDSQVTMMFWYRQQPGQSLTLIATANQGSEATYESGFVIDKFPISRPNLTFSTLTVSNMSPEDSSIYLCSVSPRQGNTEAFFGQGTRLTVV.

In its sample, this clone was seen a few times. The chain uses TRBV30 and TRBJ1-5, with TRBD1 identical over 8 bases. This CDR3 region has 14 residues. Germline CDR1 is GTSNPN and CDR2 is SVGIG (reference sequence). The V and J ends lost 0 bases and 10 bases, in that order; junction bases with no gene match: 8. CDR3 sequence reads: CAWSVSGGGDPQHF. The CDR3, as DNA: TGTGCCTGGAGTGTTTCAGGGGGCGGAGATCCCCAGCATTTT.

This chain joins TRBV7-2 and TRBJ2-1; the match to TRBD2 covers 8 bases. The CDR3 consists of 16 residues. Germline CDR1 and CDR2: SGHTA and FQGNSA. V lost 3 bases and J lost 0; bases outside the gene matches: 4. The CDR3 is CASSFRGGNSYNEQFF. DNA of the CDR3: TGTGCCAGCAGCTTTCGCGGGGGGAACTCCTACAATGAGCAGTTCTTC.

The chain couples TRBV5-4 to TRBJ2-1, with TRBD2 as a possible D gene (5 bases). The CDR3 consists of 16 residues. Germline CDR1 and CDR2: SGHNT and YYREEE (reference sequence). The ends were cut back, 4 bases at V and 8 bases at J, with 22 bases in the middle. DNA for the CDR3: TGTGCCAGCAGCCGTGCCAACAGCCGCGGGTTGCATGAGCAGTTCTTC. Encoded protein: CASSRANSRGLHEQFF.

The J gene is TRBJ2-1, the V gene TRBV5-6, with D perhaps given as TRBD1 or TRBD2 (5 bases each). Trimming shortened V by 5 bases and J by 7 bases, and 16 bases separated the two germline ends. Germline V gives CDR1 SGHDT, CDR2 YYEEEE. This CDR3 is 14 amino acids long. CDR3 sequence (DNA): TGTGCCAGCAGGTCCGGGACCGTATCAAATGAGCAGTTCTTC. Residues: CASRSGTVSNEQFF.

This sequence joins TRBV5-4 and TRBJ2-1; weak D call: TRBD1 (5 bases). V was shortened by 0 bases and J by 3 bases, with 7 bases between the two germline ends. CDR1 is SGHNT and CDR2 is YYREEE in the germline V gene (reference sequence). The CDR3 consists of 14 residues. The CDR3 sequence is CASSLARGYNEQFF. The DNA for the CDR3 is TGTGCCAGCAGCTTGGCTAGGGGCTACAATGAGCAGTTCTTC.

The DNA of the CDR3 is TGTGCCAGCAGTTACCGCCGGGTCACTAATGAAAAACTGTTTTTT. Translation: CASSYRRVTNEKLFF. The chain combines TRBV6-5 with TRBJ1-4; D gene unclear. There are 15 residues in the CDR3. Germline CDR1 MNHEY, CDR2 SVGAGI. V lost 2 bases to trimming and J lost 2 bases, with 9 bases between them.

This clone was found a few times. The chain combines TRBV30 with TRBJ1-1; 10 nucleotides agree with TRBD1. Germline V gene lookup returns CDR1 GTSNPN and CDR2 SVGIG (reference sequence). The V segment lost 3 bases and the J segment 11 bases; nucleotides outside the gene matches: 9. The CDR3 length is 13 residues. CDR3 sequence reads: CAWSPGGTGVAFF. The CDR3 DNA is TGTGCCTGGAGCCCGGGCGGGACAGGGGTTGCTTTCTTT.

The J gene is TRBJ1-1, the V gene TRBV11-1; 7 positions match TRBD1. V was pared by 4 bases and J by 11 bases, with 4 bases of the junction left unmatched. The CDR3 consists of 11 residues. Germline V lookup: CDR1 SGHAT, CDR2 FQDESV (reference sequence). In nucleotides, the CDR3 is TGTGCCAGCAGCTCAGGGGGAGAGGCTTTCTTT. Amino acid sequence: CASSSGGEAFF.

DNA for the CDR3: TGTGCCTGGAGTTTGGTAGTTGGCTACACCTTC. This codes for CAWSLVVGYTF. The chain links TRBV30 to TRBJ1-2; D call uncertain. CDR3 length equals 11 residues. V was trimmed by 2 bases and J by 7 bases, leaving 8 bases between them. In germline, CDR1 is GTSNPN, CDR2 SVGIG (reference sequence). Looking up the rest from reference TRBV30 and TRBJ1-2 gives the full variable domain: SQTIHQWPATLVQPVGSPLSLECTVEGTSNPNLYWYRQAAGRGLQLLFYSVGIGQISSEVPQNLSASRPQDRQFILSSKKLLLSDSGFYLCAWSLVVGYTFGSGTRLTVV.

The chain employs TRBV2 and TRBJ1-2; D is possibly TRBD1 (5 bases). The V end lost 7 bases, the J end lost 5 bases, and 8 bases lay between the germline ends. The CDR3 covers 11 residues. The germline CDR1 and CDR2 sequences are SNHLY and FYNNEI. The CDR3 sequence is CASTGTYGYTF. Here the CDR3 DNA reads TGTGCCAGCACTGGGACTTATGGCTACACCTTC. Full variable domain (outside the CDR3, taken from reference TRBV2 and TRBJ1-2): EPEVTQTPSHQVTQMGQEVILRCVPISNHLYFYWYRQILGQKVEFLVSFYNNEISEKSEIFDDQFSVERPDGSNFTLKIRSTKLEDSAMYFCASTGTYGYTFGSGTRLTVV.

The gene calls are TRBV29-1 and TRBJ1-2; D call uncertain. Germline V gives CDR1 SQVTM, CDR2 ANQGSEA. This CDR3 comprises 17 residues. Trimming removed 4 bases from V and 0 bases from J, with 21 bases in between. CDR3 loop: CSVGSSQSEGANYGYTF. The DNA of the CDR3 is TGCAGCGTTGGTAGCAGCCAGTCGGAGGGAGCTAACTATGGCTACACCTTC.

Points on this clone: The same CDR3 can be traced to other DNA sequences in this sample. This chain uses TRBV7-2 with TRBJ1-5; D gene unclear. This CDR3 comprises 12 residues. Trimming took off 5 bases at V and 4 bases at J, with 6 bases between the two ends. Per the germline V gene, CDR1 is SGHTA and CDR2 is FQGNSA. The CDR3, as DNA: TGTGCCAGCAGCCAACCAAATCAGCCCCAGCATTTT. It specifies CASSQPNQPQHF.

This clone appeared a few times. This chain connects TRBV28 to TRBJ1-2; D uncertain. The CDR3 totals 11 residues. Germline V CDR1 and CDR2: MDHEN, SYDVKM. The V gene lost 6 bases and the J gene lost 1 base, with 3 bases spanning the gap. The CDR3 bases are TGTGCCAGCAGGCTTAACTATGGCTACACCTTC. Amino acids: CASRLNYGYTF.

The rearrangement links TRBV7-2 to TRBJ2-5; the D is unclear. Trimming left V 4 bases short and J 2 bases short, with 5 bases between. The CDR3 totals 12 residues. In germline, CDR1 is SGHTA, CDR2 FQGNSA. The CDR3 region is CASSYYQETQYF. The CDR3 DNA reads TGTGCCAGCAGCTACTATCAAGAGACCCAGTACTTC. Full variable domain (outside the CDR3, taken from reference TRBV7-2 and TRBJ2-5): GAGVSQSPSNKVTEKGKDVELRCDPISGHTALYWYRQSLGQGLEFLIYFQGNSAPDKSGLPSDRFSAERTGGSVSTLTIQRTQQEDSAVYLCASSYYQETQYFGPGTRLLVL.

This chain joins TRBV28 and TRBJ2-7; 8 positions match TRBD1. Germline V CDR1 and CDR2: MDHEN, SYDVKM. This CDR3 contains 14 residues. V trimming: 5 bases; J trimming: 3 bases; junction bases outside the gene matches: 6. CDR3: CASSQSGGLYEQYF. Here the CDR3 DNA reads TGTGCCAGCAGTCAATCAGGGGGCCTCTACGAGCAGTACTTC.

V and J are TRBV6-6 and TRBJ2-3; maybe TRBD1 (7 bases). V was cut by 11 bases and J by 6 bases, with 18 bases left in between. CDR1 and CDR2 from the germline V gene are MNHNY and SVGAGI (reference sequence). The CDR3 covers 13 residues. CDR3 sequence reads: CAPRGALVDTQYF. CDR3 sequence (DNA): TGTGCCCCCAGGGGGGCCCTCGTTGATACGCAGTATTTT.

This chain uses TRBV2 with TRBJ2-7; D might be TRBD2 (5 bases). The germline gives CDR1 SNHLY, CDR2 FYNNEI. This CDR3 is 13 amino acids long. V was shortened by 3 bases and J by 5 bases, with 11 bases between the two germline ends. The CDR3 protein is CASSEAPRDEQYF. In DNA, the CDR3 is TGTGCCAGCAGTGAGGCCCCGAGGGACGAGCAGTACTTC.

The V gene is TRBV4-2, the J gene TRBJ2-3, with D perhaps matching TRBD2 (7 bases). Trimming cost V 2 bases and J 3 bases, with 18 bases left between them. Germline V lookup: CDR1 LGHNA, CDR2 YNFKEQ. The CDR3 consists of 17 residues. In nucleotides, the CDR3 is TGTGCCAGCAGCCAAAGTCGGGGGGCGTTAGCGACAGATACGCAGTATTTT. It specifies CASSQSRGALATDTQYF.

In this sample, this clone turned up a few times. The J gene is TRBJ1-6, the V gene TRBV29-1, with D tentatively TRBD1 (5 bases). Trimming took 2 bases from V and 7 from J, leaving 12 bases between them. This CDR3 has 14 amino acids. The V gene's germline CDR1 is SQVTM and CDR2 ANQGSEA. This CDR3 is CSVETQGGNSPLHF. The CDR3 nucleotides are TGCAGCGTTGAAACCCAGGGTGGGAATTCACCCCTCCACTTT.

The chain joins TRBV7-2 to TRBJ2-7; D remains ambiguous. The CDR3 spans 15 residues. CDR1 and CDR2 from the germline V gene are SGHTA and FQGNSA. The ends were cut back, 4 bases at V and 2 bases at J, with 15 bases in the middle. In nucleotides, the CDR3 is TGTGCCAGCAGCTACTCTCCTATAGCCCCCTACGAGCAGTACTTC. It codes for CASSYSPIAPYEQYF.

The V and J genes are TRBV4-1 and TRBJ1-4; a weak D match, TRBD1 (6 bases). This CDR3 has 15 amino acids. In germline, CDR1 is MGHRA, CDR2 YSYEKL. The germline V and J ends were trimmed by 4 bases and 0 bases, with 9 bases remaining between them. This CDR3 reads CASSPRTATNEKLFF. The CDR3 nucleotides are TGCGCCAGCAGCCCCCGGACAGCAACTAATGAAAAACTGTTTTTT.

The chain recombines TRBV30 with TRBJ2-7; TRBD1 or TRBD2 may be the D gene (5 bases each). This CDR3 contains 12 residues. The V end was cut by 2 bases, the J end by 2 bases, with 7 bases between. Germline lookup yields CDR1 GTSNPN and CDR2 SVGIG (reference sequence). Written as DNA, the CDR3 is TGTGCCTGGAGTTCGGGGCCCTACGAGCAGTACTTC. Its protein product is CAWSSGPYEQYF.

The gene calls are TRBV29-1 and TRBJ2-3; no definite D call. V was shortened by 3 bases and J by 2 bases, with 12 bases between the two germline ends. CDR1 SQVTM and CDR2 ANQGSEA come from the germline V gene. The CDR3 contains 14 residues. The CDR3 protein is CSVDKELITDTQYF. As DNA, the CDR3 is TGCAGCGTTGACAAGGAACTAATCACAGATACGCAGTATTTT.

The chain links TRBV19 to TRBJ2-7; TRBD2 might be the D (6 bases). The CDR3 covers 13 residues. V dropped 8 bases and J dropped 7 bases, with 18 bases sitting between them. The germline CDR1 and CDR2 sequences are LNHDA and SQIVND (reference sequence). The DNA for the CDR3 is TGTGCCAGTTCCCTTTTTACGGGGGAGGAGCAGTACTTC. It encodes CASSLFTGEEQYF.

V is TRBV5-1 and J is TRBJ2-1; D is uncertain. V lost 0 bases, J lost 5 bases, and 18 bases lay in between. The CDR3 covers 17 residues. Germline CDR1 SGHRS, CDR2 YFSETQ. The CDR3 loop reads CASSLEGWSLAHNEQFF. Written as DNA, the CDR3 is TGCGCCAGCAGCTTGGAGGGTTGGTCCCTGGCACACAATGAGCAGTTCTTC.

This clone was observed a handful of times. V usage is TRBV29-1 and J usage is TRBJ1-1, with unresolved D. Trimming left V 4 bases short and J 1 base short, with 7 bases between. In germline, CDR1 is SQVTM, CDR2 ANQGSEA. CDR3 length: 12 amino acids. The CDR3 coding sequence is TGCAGCGTTGTGGACTCGAACACTGAAGCTTTCTTT. The encoded protein is CSVVDSNTEAFF.